The rows below give T cell receptor beta chains drawn from one sample of a study of T-cell memory formation after mild COVID-19. TCRdb re-analysed the 5' RACE reads in MiXCR, keeping a single row per CDR3 protein. Of hundreds of thousands of distinct CDR3 sequences listed, approximately 29% are singletons. The specimen sequenced was PBMCs or a T cell subset sorted from them (not recorded which). The receptors originated from an adult woman who had mild COVID-19 (a few samples of this study predate the infection). Cell type and time point are not known. The CDR3 runs from the conserved cysteine through the conserved F or W. The order of the fields is V gene, D gene, J gene, clone size, CDR3 protein, CDR3 DNA. A D gene is named only where the DNA matches it firmly. Expanded clones get a size class; other rows say once, few or many, or leave the size out.

V gene: TRBV20-1; D gene: TRBD1; J gene: TRBJ1-1; clone size: NA; CDR3 protein: CSAPNRDRNTEAFF; CDR3 DNA: TGCAGTGCTCCCAACCGGGACAGGAACACTGAAGCTTTCTTT
V gene: TRBV2; D gene: NA; J gene: TRBJ2-3; clone size: few; CDR3 protein: CASTGWDETPDTQYF; CDR3 DNA: TGTGCCAGCACAGGATGGGACGAGACCCCCGATACGCAGTATTTT
V gene: TRBV12-3/TRBV12-4; D gene: NA; J gene: TRBJ2-2; clone size: NA; CDR3 protein: CASSLAVHTGELFF; CDR3 DNA: TGTGCCAGCAGTTTAGCGGTTCACACCGGGGAGCTGTTTTTT
V gene: TRBV27; D gene: TRBD2; J gene: TRBJ2-7; clone size: few; CDR3 protein: CASSWGLAGGPGEQYF; CDR3 DNA: TGTGCCAGCAGCTGGGGACTAGCGGGAGGGCCAGGGGAGCAGTACTTC
V gene: TRBV6-2/TRBV6-3; D gene: TRBD2; J gene: TRBJ2-3; clone size: few; CDR3 protein: CATREAGSTDTQYF; CDR3 DNA: TGTGCCACCCGGGAGGCAGGGAGCACAGATACGCAGTATTTT
V gene: TRBV12-3/TRBV12-4; D gene: NA; J gene: TRBJ2-3; clone size: few; CDR3 protein: CASSFLGTNTDTQYF; CDR3 DNA: TGTGCCAGCAGTTTTCTTGGCACGAACACAGATACGCAGTATTTT
V gene: TRBV4-3; D gene: NA; J gene: TRBJ1-1; clone size: NA; CDR3 protein: CASSEGGRTDTEAFF; CDR3 DNA: TGCGCCAGCAGCGAGGGGGGACGGACCGACACTGAAGCTTTCTTT
V gene: TRBV10-2; D gene: NA; J gene: TRBJ1-1; clone size: few; CDR3 protein: CATTGIGNTEAFF; CDR3 DNA: TGCGCCACCACAGGGATAGGGAACACTGAAGCTTTCTTT
V gene: TRBV19; D gene: NA; J gene: TRBJ1-1; clone size: NA; CDR3 protein: CASSVWGPTEAFF; CDR3 DNA: TGTGCCAGTAGTGTGTGGGGGCCCACTGAAGCTTTCTTT
V gene: TRBV12-3/TRBV12-4; D gene: TRBD1; J gene: TRBJ2-7; clone size: NA; CDR3 protein: CASSLGDRGRYEQYF; CDR3 DNA: TGTGCCAGCAGTTTAGGGGACAGGGGCAGGTACGAGCAGTACTTC
V gene: TRBV2; D gene: TRBD1; J gene: TRBJ2-7; clone size: NA; CDR3 protein: CASTRRTGGQEQYF; CDR3 DNA: TGTGCCAGCACCAGGAGGACAGGGGGTCAAGAACAGTACTTC
V gene: TRBV12-3/TRBV12-4; D gene: NA; J gene: TRBJ1-2; clone size: few; CDR3 protein: CASSLGTDGYTF; CDR3 DNA: TGTGCCAGCAGTCTAGGGACTGATGGCTACACCTTC
V gene: TRBV27; D gene: NA; J gene: TRBJ2-7; clone size: many; CDR3 protein: CASSLQGGGEQYF; CDR3 DNA: TGTGCCAGCAGTTTGCAGGGGGGTGGCGAGCAGTACTTC
V gene: TRBV12-5; D gene: NA; J gene: TRBJ2-5; clone size: few; CDR3 protein: CASGLGLLVGAGETQYF; CDR3 DNA: TGTGCTAGTGGTTTGGGTTTATTGGTGGGGGCCGGAGAGACCCAGTACTTC
V gene: TRBV7-8; D gene: TRBD2; J gene: TRBJ2-3; clone size: NA; CDR3 protein: CASSLDAGGVGDTQYF; CDR3 DNA: TGTGCCAGCAGCTTAGACGCGGGGGGGGTAGGAGATACGCAGTATTTT
V gene: TRBV5-1; D gene: TRBD1; J gene: TRBJ1-1; clone size: NA; CDR3 protein: CASSITGTDEAFF; CDR3 DNA: TGCGCCAGCAGCATAACCGGGACAGATGAAGCTTTCTTT